The rows below give T cell receptor beta chains drawn from one sample of a study of PD-1 blockade in classical Hodgkin lymphoma. Libraries were prepared by immunoSEQ multiplex PCR; TCRdb keeps only in-frame clonotypes and omits some of them. Here the sample spans about 14,000 clones, roughly 80% being singletons. The sample was peripheral blood mononuclear cells (PBMCs), taken before the fourth cycle of nivolumab. The receptors originated from a human donor with classical Hodgkin lymphoma. Each CDR3 is given with its conserved first and last residue. The order of the fields is J gene, V gene, D gene, clone size, CDR3 protein, CDR3 DNA. D genes are given only for firm matches. Some rows have no size entry. The others give once, few or many, or a class for an expanded clone.

j_gene: TRBJ1-1; v_gene: TRBV7-3; d_gene: NA; abundance: few; CDR3aa: CASNAGPSTEAFF; CDR3nt: TGTGCCAGCAACGCAGGGCCGTCCACTGAAGCTTTCTTT
j_gene: TRBJ1-1; v_gene: TRBV7-8; d_gene: TRBD1; abundance: NA; CDR3aa: CASSKGTGGAVDTEAFF; CDR3nt: TGTGCCAGCAGCAAAGGGACAGGGGGCGCCGTGGACACTGAAGCTTTCTTT
j_gene: TRBJ1-5; v_gene: TRBV4-1; d_gene: TRBD1; abundance: NA; CDR3aa: CASSQGLTGGNQPQHF; CDR3nt: TGCGCCAGCAGCCAGGGCCTTACAGGGGGCAATCAGCCCCAGCATTTT
j_gene: TRBJ1-4; v_gene: TRBV4-3; d_gene: NA; abundance: NA; CDR3aa: CASSQEVWQAVNEKLFF; CDR3nt: TGCGCCAGCAGCCAAGAAGTTTGGCAGGCCGTTAATGAAAAACTGTTTTTT
j_gene: TRBJ2-7; v_gene: TRBV6-6; d_gene: NA; abundance: NA; CDR3aa: CASRAHPGQTYEQYF; CDR3nt: TGTGCCAGCAGAGCACATCCCGGACAGACTTACGAGCAGTACTTC
j_gene: TRBJ2-7; v_gene: TRBV11-2; d_gene: NA; abundance: NA; CDR3aa: CASSLGPDVLYEQYF; CDR3nt: TGTGCCAGCAGCTTAGGGCCGGACGTACTCTACGAGCAGTACTTC
j_gene: TRBJ2-7; v_gene: TRBV7-2; d_gene: TRBD1; abundance: NA; CDR3aa: CASSPGTGASYEQYF; CDR3nt: TGTGCCAGCAGCCCCGGGACAGGGGCTTCCTACGAGCAGTACTTC
j_gene: TRBJ2-5; v_gene: TRBV5-8; d_gene: NA; abundance: NA; CDR3aa: CASSLGQSNQETQYF; CDR3nt: TGTGCCAGCAGCTTGGGGCAGTCCAACCAAGAGACCCAGTACTTC
j_gene: TRBJ1-6; v_gene: TRBV5-4; d_gene: TRBD1; abundance: NA; CDR3aa: CASSAQGQGASTPLHF; CDR3nt: TGTGCCAGCAGCGCCCAGGGACAGGGGGCGTCGACACCCCTCCACTTT
j_gene: TRBJ1-1; v_gene: TRBV7-9; d_gene: TRBD1; abundance: NA; CDR3aa: CASSYTGVRTEAFF; CDR3nt: TGTGCCAGCAGCTATACAGGGGTTCGGACTGAAGCTTTCTTT
j_gene: TRBJ1-5; v_gene: TRBV6-5; d_gene: NA; abundance: NA; CDR3aa: CASGYQPQHF; CDR3nt: TGTGCCAGCGGGTATCAGCCCCAGCATTTT
j_gene: TRBJ1-2; v_gene: TRBV7-8; d_gene: NA; abundance: NA; CDR3aa: CASSLAFSYGYTF; CDR3nt: TGTGCCAGCAGCTTAGCCTTTAGCTATGGCTACACCTTC
j_gene: TRBJ2-7; v_gene: TRBV5-6; d_gene: TRBD1; abundance: NA; CDR3aa: CASSLGQGPYEQYF; CDR3nt: TGTGCCAGCAGCTTGGGACAGGGCCCATACGAGCAGTACTTC
j_gene: TRBJ2-7; v_gene: TRBV6-5; d_gene: TRBD1; abundance: NA; CDR3aa: CASSLIQGYEQYF; CDR3nt: TGTGCCAGCAGTCTGATACAGGGGTACGAGCAGTACTTC
j_gene: TRBJ1-2; v_gene: TRBV7-8; d_gene: NA; abundance: NA; CDR3aa: CASVPRFGSNYGYTF; CDR3nt: TGTGCCAGCGTTCCTCGATTCGGCAGTAACTATGGCTACACCTTC
j_gene: TRBJ2-3; v_gene: TRBV11-3; d_gene: NA; abundance: NA; CDR3aa: CASSLGRAGDTQYF; CDR3nt: TGTGCCAGCAGCTTAGGAAGGGCTGGAGATACGCAGTATTTT
j_gene: TRBJ2-5; v_gene: TRBV6-1; d_gene: NA; abundance: NA; CDR3aa: CASRGAGETQYF; CDR3nt: TGTGCCAGCCGTGGGGCTGGAGAGACCCAGTACTTC
j_gene: TRBJ1-6; v_gene: TRBV6-6; d_gene: TRBD1; abundance: NA; CDR3aa: CASTQARGRTPLHF; CDR3nt: TGTGCCAGCACTCAAGCCAGGGGGAGGACACCCCTCCACTTT
j_gene: TRBJ2-7; v_gene: TRBV7-3; d_gene: NA; abundance: NA; CDR3aa: CASSSRGYEQYF; CDR3nt: TGTGCCAGCAGCTCCAGGGGTTACGAGCAGTACTTC
j_gene: TRBJ1-2; v_gene: TRBV5-8; d_gene: NA; abundance: NA; CDR3aa: CASSPTQGDGYTF; CDR3nt: TGTGCCAGCAGCCCCACCCAGGGCGATGGCTACACCTTC
j_gene: TRBJ1-6; v_gene: TRBV28; d_gene: NA; abundance: once; CDR3aa: CASTLTPQLALHF; CDR3nt: TGTGCCAGCACCCTTACTCCTCAATTAGCCCTCCACTTT
j_gene: TRBJ2-2; v_gene: TRBV28; d_gene: NA; abundance: NA; CDR3aa: CASSSVQGVNTGELFF; CDR3nt: TGTGCCAGCAGTTCCGTACAAGGCGTTAACACCGGGGAGCTGTTTTTT
j_gene: TRBJ2-1; v_gene: TRBV2; d_gene: TRBD2; abundance: once; CDR3aa: CASSEEWASGGNEQFF; CDR3nt: TGTGCCAGCAGTGAAGAGTGGGCTAGCGGGGGAAATGAGCAGTTCTTC
j_gene: TRBJ1-5; v_gene: TRBV6-5; d_gene: NA; abundance: NA; CDR3aa: CASSYSVDSNQPQHF; CDR3nt: TGTGCCAGCAGTTACTCGGTGGATAGCAATCAGCCCCAGCATTTT
j_gene: TRBJ2-7; v_gene: TRBV6-1; d_gene: TRBD1; abundance: few; CDR3aa: CASDREIPSEQYF; CDR3nt: TGTGCCAGTGACAGGGAGATCCCTTCGGAGCAGTACTTC
j_gene: TRBJ1-4; v_gene: TRBV28; d_gene: NA; abundance: NA; CDR3aa: CASSLLAHGLNEKLFF; CDR3nt: TGTGCCAGCAGTTTATTAGCCCACGGGCTCAATGAAAAACTGTTTTTT
j_gene: TRBJ2-7; v_gene: TRBV7-8; d_gene: TRBD2; abundance: NA; CDR3aa: CASSFELADYEQYF; CDR3nt: TGTGCCAGCAGCTTTGAACTAGCGGACTACGAGCAGTACTTC
j_gene: TRBJ1-1; v_gene: TRBV19; d_gene: NA; abundance: medium-sized; CDR3aa: CASSTPDPSTEAFF; CDR3nt: TGTGCCAGTAGTACGCCGGACCCTTCGACTGAAGCTTTCTTT
j_gene: TRBJ2-3; v_gene: TRBV7-8; d_gene: NA; abundance: NA; CDR3aa: CASSLRFEGADTQYF; CDR3nt: TGTGCCAGCAGCTTGCGGTTTGAGGGCGCAGATACGCAGTATTTT
j_gene: TRBJ2-5; v_gene: TRBV5-1; d_gene: NA; abundance: NA; CDR3aa: CASSPGQFQETQYF; CDR3nt: TGCGCCAGCAGCCCCGGACAGTTTCAAGAGACCCAGTACTTC
j_gene: TRBJ2-3; v_gene: TRBV25-1; d_gene: TRBD2; abundance: once; CDR3aa: CASSIRLGGGPSDTQYF; CDR3nt: TGTGCCAGCAGTATACGGTTGGGCGGGGGACCCTCCGATACGCAGTATTTT
j_gene: TRBJ2-7; v_gene: TRBV2; d_gene: NA; abundance: NA; CDR3aa: CASIGLIQPHEQYF; CDR3nt: TGTGCCAGCATAGGATTGATACAGCCCCACGAGCAGTACTTC
j_gene: TRBJ1-4; v_gene: TRBV7-6; d_gene: NA; abundance: NA; CDR3aa: CASSLAKGVELFF; CDR3nt: TGTGCCAGCAGCTTAGCAAAGGGGGTGGAACTGTTTTTT
j_gene: TRBJ1-1; v_gene: TRBV11-1; d_gene: NA; abundance: NA; CDR3aa: CASSLQGDTEAFF; CDR3nt: TGTGCCAGCAGCTTACAAGGGGACACTGAAGCTTTCTTT
j_gene: TRBJ1-2; v_gene: TRBV15; d_gene: NA; abundance: few; CDR3aa: CATSRGLTGSYGYTF; CDR3nt: TGTGCCACCAGCAGAGGGCTCACGGGGTCCTATGGCTACACCTTC
j_gene: TRBJ2-7; v_gene: TRBV11-2; d_gene: NA; abundance: NA; CDR3aa: CASSHFRGRLPRGEQYF; CDR3nt: TGTGCCAGCAGCCATTTCCGGGGGAGGCTCCCACGGGGAGAGCAGTACTTC
j_gene: TRBJ1-2; v_gene: TRBV7-2; d_gene: TRBD1; abundance: NA; CDR3aa: CASSWTTGGYGYTF; CDR3nt: TGTGCCAGCAGCTGGACGACAGGGGGGTATGGCTACACCTTC
j_gene: TRBJ1-4; v_gene: TRBV4-1; d_gene: NA; abundance: few; CDR3aa: CASSLGGLSNEKLFF; CDR3nt: TGCGCCAGCAGCCTAGGCGGACTTTCTAATGAAAAACTGTTTTTT
j_gene: TRBJ2-5; v_gene: TRBV7-2; d_gene: TRBD2; abundance: NA; CDR3aa: CASSSSSGGEETQYF; CDR3nt: TGTGCCAGCAGCTCCTCTAGCGGGGGGGAAGAGACCCAGTACTTC
j_gene: TRBJ2-1; v_gene: TRBV7-2; d_gene: NA; abundance: NA; CDR3aa: CASSLEGHTYNEQFF; CDR3nt: TGTGCCAGCAGCTTAGAGGGACACACCTACAATGAGCAGTTCTTC
j_gene: TRBJ2-3; v_gene: TRBV9; d_gene: NA; abundance: few; CDR3aa: CASSPNTDTQYF; CDR3nt: TGTGCCAGCAGCCCTAACACAGATACGCAGTATTTT
j_gene: TRBJ1-1; v_gene: TRBV4-3; d_gene: NA; abundance: NA; CDR3aa: CASSQDQGWGTEAFF; CDR3nt: TGCGCCAGCAGCCAAGATCAGGGCTGGGGGACTGAAGCTTTCTTT
j_gene: TRBJ1-2; v_gene: TRBV2; d_gene: NA; abundance: NA; CDR3aa: CASQGEGFRYGYTF; CDR3nt: TGTGCCAGTCAAGGGGAGGGTTTTCGCTATGGCTACACCTTC
j_gene: TRBJ1-4; v_gene: TRBV7-8; d_gene: TRBD1; abundance: once; CDR3aa: CASSSGGTNEKLFF; CDR3nt: TGTGCCAGCAGCTCAGGGGGAACTAATGAAAAACTGTTTTTT
j_gene: TRBJ2-3; v_gene: TRBV7-3; d_gene: TRBD2; abundance: NA; CDR3aa: CASSLSPAGGPVTQYF; CDR3nt: TGTGCCAGCAGCTTAAGCCCAGCGGGGGGGCCGGTTACGCAGTATTTT
j_gene: TRBJ1-4; v_gene: TRBV6-6; d_gene: NA; abundance: NA; CDR3aa: CASSYREMGKLFF; CDR3nt: TGTGCCAGCAGTTACCGTGAAATGGGAAAACTGTTTTTT
j_gene: TRBJ2-1; v_gene: TRBV27; d_gene: TRBD2; abundance: few; CDR3aa: CASSLSGLAGGREQFF; CDR3nt: TGTGCCAGCAGTTTATCCGGACTAGCGGGGGGGAGGGAGCAGTTCTTC
j_gene: TRBJ2-5; v_gene: TRBV18; d_gene: NA; abundance: NA; CDR3aa: CASSPPSGHGGAPETQYF; CDR3nt: TGTGCCAGCTCACCACCGTCCGGCCATGGGGGAGCTCCGGAGACCCAGTACTTC
j_gene: TRBJ1-2; v_gene: TRBV5-6; d_gene: NA; abundance: NA; CDR3aa: CASTLAVGGDFYGYTF; CDR3nt: TGTGCCAGCACCTTGGCTGTGGGAGGGGATTTCTATGGCTACACCTTC
j_gene: TRBJ1-3; v_gene: TRBV6-5; d_gene: NA; abundance: NA; CDR3aa: CASSPQGRRGNTIYF; CDR3nt: TGTGCCAGCAGTCCACAGGGCCGAAGAGGAAACACCATATATTTT
j_gene: TRBJ1-6; v_gene: TRBV4-1; d_gene: NA; abundance: NA; CDR3aa: CASSHPVFSRQNSPLHF; CDR3nt: TGCGCCAGCAGCCACCCAGTCTTTTCCAGGCAAAATTCACCCCTCCACTTT
j_gene: TRBJ2-5; v_gene: TRBV5-4; d_gene: NA; abundance: NA; CDR3aa: CASRPGWEETQYF; CDR3nt: TGTGCCAGCAGACCAGGGTGGGAAGAGACCCAGTACTTC
j_gene: TRBJ1-6; v_gene: TRBV14; d_gene: TRBD1; abundance: NA; CDR3aa: CASSQWTGADSPLHF; CDR3nt: TGTGCCAGCAGCCAATGGACAGGGGCTGATTCACCCCTCCACTTT